Described below is a single T cell receptor (delta chain) sequence and its context. TCRdb re-analyzed the reads via CATT. Of more than 14,000 delta-chain clones in the sample, about 7% were seen once. V was pared by 0 bases and J by 0 bases, with 10 bases between. Germline CDR1 GEAIGNYY, CDR2 EKD. The CDR3 is 16 residues long. This sample stems from a study of gamma-delta chains in newborns, infants, children. The wider study: Polyclonal expansion of innate γδ T cells after birth follows microbial exposure.

The specimen was blood. The chain uses TRDV2 and TRDJ2, with a weak D call TRDD3 (6 bases). The source is a child who was a newborn, infant or young child, either healthy, febrile or measles-vaccinated (not recorded which). The CDR3 spells CACDTVGGSLTAQLFF. CDR3 in DNA: TGTGCCTGTGACACCGTTGGGGGTTCTTTGACAGCACAACTCTTCTTT.